Shown below are 9 T cell receptor beta chains from a single sample sequenced in a study of early T cells in non-severe SARS-CoV-2 infection. TCRdb itself ran the 5' RACE reads through MiXCR, one entry per CDR3 protein. The data hold approximately 27,000 distinct CDR3 sequences, with approximately 5.3% observed a single time. Sequencing was performed on whole blood. These receptors all come from an adult who was a healthcare worker with PCR-confirmed SARS-CoV-2 infection or an uninfected control (not recorded which).

The chain couples TRBV6-5 to TRBJ2-6; 12 bases line up with TRBD2. Germline loops: CDR1 MNHEY, CDR2 SVGAGI. The CDR3 is made up of 21 amino acids. With V trimmed by 0 bases and J by 0 bases, 9 bases remained unmatched. CDR3: CASSYSRLAGEWSSGANVLTF. The CDR3 DNA reads as TGTGCCAGCAGTTACTCTAGACTAGCGGGAGAATGGAGCTCTGGGGCCAACGTCCTGACTTTC.

At least ten counts were recorded for this clonotype. Here the CDR3 reads CASSQLSGTRTGELFF. The CDR3 DNA sequence: TGTGCCAGCAGCCAACTATCCGGGACAAGGACCGGGGAGCTGTTTTTT. This sequence joins TRBV3-1 and TRBJ2-2; possibly TRBD1 for D (6 bases). Trimming removed 2 bases at V and 5 bases at J, with 15 bases between. This CDR3 is 16 amino acids long. CDR1 LGHDT and CDR2 YNNKEL come from the germline V gene (reference sequence).

In its sample, this clonotype was seen many times. This sequence joins TRBV20-1 and TRBJ1-5, with D uncertain. Germline loops: CDR1 DFQATT, CDR2 SNEGSKA (reference sequence). There are 17 residues in the CDR3. The ends were cut back, 1 base at V and 3 bases at J, with 19 bases in the middle. The CDR3 DNA follows: TGCAGTGCTAGAGGAGGAGGGTTGACGGCCTTCAATCAGCCCCAGCATTTT. Encoded protein: CSARGGGLTAFNQPQHF.

This clonotype occurred many times. The V gene is TRBV28, the J gene TRBJ2-2; perhaps TRBD2 as D (6 bases). The germline V and J ends were trimmed by 6 bases and 4 bases, with 21 bases remaining between them. CDR1 is MDHEN, CDR2 SYDVKM, per germline. There are 17 residues in the CDR3. For the CDR3, the DNA is TGTGCCAGCAGATTCCATTGGAGGGGAAAGGGCACCGGGGAGCTGTTTTTT. Its translation: CASRFHWRGKGTGELFF.

This clonotype was seen repeatedly, ten times or more. The V call is TRBV20-1, the J call TRBJ2-5, with 8 bases aligning to TRBD1. Unmatched junction bases numbered 5, after V lost 6 bases and J lost 2 bases. CDR3 size: 13 residues. CDR1 is DFQATT, CDR2 SNEGSKA, per germline (reference sequence). The CDR3 loop reads CSAAWTGQETQYF. CDR3 coding DNA: TGCAGTGCCGCTTGGACAGGGCAAGAGACCCAGTACTTC.

The table lists this clonotype with many counts. V is TRBV7-2 and J is TRBJ2-7; 9 nucleotides match TRBD1. V lost 7 bases and J lost 4; bases outside the gene matches: 11. Germline loops: CDR1 SGHTA, CDR2 FQGNSA. The CDR3 consists of 15 residues. The CDR3 DNA reads as TGTGCCAGCATCCCCGTTGGGACAGGGCCTTACGAGCAGTACTTC. It translates to CASIPVGTGPYEQYF.

This clonotype was observed many times. CDR3 region: CASSYSISVLLDEQFF. CDR3 coding DNA: TGTGCCAGCAGTTACTCGATTTCCGTCCTTCTCGATGAGCAGTTCTTC. V is TRBV6-2 or TRBV6-3 and J is TRBJ2-1; D unclear. Trimming left V 0 bases short and J 8 bases short, with 17 bases between. Germline lookup yields CDR1 MNHEY and CDR2 SVGEGT. The CDR3 extends over 16 amino acids.

This clonotype was seen a few times. V usage is TRBV14 and J usage is TRBJ2-7; D ambiguous. This CDR3 spans 12 amino acids. Per germline, CDR1 SGHDN and CDR2 FVKESK. The V end was cut by 1 base, the J end by 7 bases, with 8 bases between. The CDR3 DNA reads as TGTGCCAGCAGCCAAGTGAGGCAAGAGCAGTACTTC. Its translation: CASSQVRQEQYF.

The chain couples TRBV5-8 to TRBJ2-1; D call uncertain. Deletions cut 0 bases from V and 2 bases from J, with 12 bases between. CDR1 is SGHTS, CDR2 YDEGEE, per germline. CDR3 size: 16 residues. The CDR3 DNA is TGTGCCAGCAGCTTGGTCGGCCGTCGTACCTACAATGAGCAGTTCTTC. It encodes CASSLVGRRTYNEQFF.